Reported below is one TCR beta chain. This entry is derived from a study of T cell changes during pregnancy in multiple sclerosis. Assay: immunoSEQ multiplex PCR; the TCRdb copy retains only in-frame clones and omits some. The sample gives about 40,000 clones, approximately 94% of which show up once; over 0.55% is in the top ten. CDR1 is LNHDA and CDR2 is SQIVND in the germline V gene (reference sequence). CDR3 length: 16 amino acids. Trimming left V 6 bases short and J 1 base short, with 18 bases between. This TCR came from a female donor with multiple sclerosis, enrolled in a pregnancy study. The chain uses TRBV19 and TRBJ1-1; D is possibly TRBD1 (6 bases). The material sequenced was CD4+ T cells from peripheral blood mononuclear cells, taken in the third trimester of pregnancy. CDR3 sequence reads: CASSDYRVVGNTEAFF. DNA for the CDR3: TGTGCCAGTAGCGATTACAGGGTCGTGGGGAACACTGAAGCTTTCTTT.